Listed here are 9 T cell receptor beta chains from one sample, sequenced in a study of OX40 agonist ivuxolimab in advanced cancers. The library came from the immunoSEQ multiplex PCR assay. This is the immuneACCESS table as TCRdb keeps it, with only in-frame sequences that have V and J called. A part of the clones is gone; compared with another copy, unresolved V genes explain less than half, and the rest is unexplained. This sample gives approximately 94,000 clones in total; 90% to 95% of them show up just once. The ten most abundant clones make up over 0.7% of the sample. Material: CD4+ or CD8+ T cells sorted from blood, obtained in a trial of the OX40 agonist ivuxolimab. The receptors were gathered from an adult with an advanced solid tumor such as melanoma, head and neck, liver or kidney cancer.

The chain joins TRBV21-1 to TRBJ2-7; TRBD2 is taken as the D call from the table, unchecked against the DNA. TRBV21-1 is designated a pseudogene. The CDR3 covers 13 residues. The CDR3 reads CASSHPGGELQYF. The CDR3 DNA reads TGTGCCAGCAGCCACCCGGGAGGGGAACTGCAGTACTTC.

This clone turned up a few times. V and J are TRBV27 and TRBJ1-5; 8 bases align to TRBD1. The CDR3 runs 14 residues. The germline V gene encodes CDR1 MNHEY and CDR2 SMNVEV (reference sequence). V was pared by 6 bases and J by 6 bases, with 7 bases of the junction left unmatched. CDR3 in amino acids: CASSRQGAGQPQHF. Written as DNA, the CDR3 is TGTGCCAGCAGCCGCCAGGGGGCGGGTCAGCCCCAGCATTTT.

DNA for the CDR3: TGTGCCAGCAGCTTAAGCTCGGGAGTCTCCTACGAGCAGTACTTC. It codes for CASSLSSGVSYEQYF. This chain connects TRBV11-2 to TRBJ2-7, with a possible D match to TRBD2 (6 bases). Trimming shortened V by 2 bases and J by 0 bases, and 11 bases separated the two germline ends. The V gene's germline CDR1 is SGHAT and CDR2 FQNNGV. The CDR3 is made up of 15 amino acids.

The chain is built from TRBV4-1 and TRBJ2-7; 8 nucleotides align to TRBD2. Germline V gene data show CDR1 as MGHRA and CDR2 as YSYEKL. The J segment lost 7 bases and the V segment lost 4 bases, leaving 12 bases of the junction unmatched. This CDR3 comprises 15 residues. CDR3 amino acids: CASSPRAGGTFEQYF. For the CDR3, the DNA is TGCGCCAGCAGCCCCCGGGCGGGAGGCACGTTTGAGCAGTACTTC.

The chain carries TRBV6-1 and TRBJ1-5; D gene uncertain. V dropped 4 bases and J dropped 7 bases, with 11 bases sitting between them. In germline, CDR1 is MNHNS, CDR2 SASEGT. The CDR3 is 13 residues long. The chain's CDR3 is CASSGVAVQPQHF. The CDR3 nucleotides read TGTGCCAGCAGTGGGGTGGCAGTGCAGCCCCAGCATTTT.

The V gene is TRBV28, the J gene TRBJ1-2, with 9 bases lining up with TRBD1. Per the germline V gene, CDR1 is MDHEN and CDR2 is SYDVKM. The J segment lost 8 bases and the V segment lost 6 bases, leaving 7 bases of the junction unmatched. CDR3 length: 13 amino acids. As DNA, the CDR3 is TGTGCCAGCAGACAACAGGGGGCTGGAGGCTACACCTTC. This gives the protein CASRQQGAGGYTF.

This clone was observed a single time. This sequence joins TRBV5-6 and TRBJ2-1; D ambiguous. Germline V CDR1 and CDR2: SGHDT, YYEEEE. With 1 base removed from V and 6 bases from J, the gap between germline ends came to 5 bases. This CDR3 has 12 amino acids. Here the CDR3 reads CASSLLLNEQFF. The CDR3 DNA is TGTGCCAGCAGCTTGCTACTCAATGAGCAGTTCTTC. The full variable domain, its missing parts supplied by reference TRBV5-6 and TRBJ2-1, is DAGVTQSPTHLIKTRGQQVTLRCSPKSGHDTVSWYQQALGQGPQFIFQYYEEEERQRGNFPDRFSGHQFPNYSSELNVNALLLGDSALYLCASSLLLNEQFFGPGTRLTVL.

The chain combines TRBV5-6 with TRBJ2-2; 9 nucleotides agree with TRBD1. J was trimmed by 6 bases and V by 4 bases; bases with no gene match: 13. Germline V gene sequence: CDR1 SGHDT, CDR2 YYEEEE. This CDR3 has 17 residues. The CDR3 coding sequence is TGTGCCAGCAGCCCAGGGACAGGGTTGAGTCCGGCCGGGGAGCTGTTTTTT. Translating it yields CASSPGTGLSPAGELFF.

This chain connects TRBV28 to TRBJ2-7; a possible D gene is TRBD1 (6 bases). The CDR3 extends over 13 amino acids. Trimming took off 1 base at V and 4 bases at J, with 8 bases between the two ends. In germline, CDR1 is MDHEN, CDR2 SYDVKM. The CDR3 is CASSLFQGYEQYF. CDR3 nucleotide sequence: TGTGCCAGCAGTTTATTCCAGGGGTACGAGCAGTACTTC.